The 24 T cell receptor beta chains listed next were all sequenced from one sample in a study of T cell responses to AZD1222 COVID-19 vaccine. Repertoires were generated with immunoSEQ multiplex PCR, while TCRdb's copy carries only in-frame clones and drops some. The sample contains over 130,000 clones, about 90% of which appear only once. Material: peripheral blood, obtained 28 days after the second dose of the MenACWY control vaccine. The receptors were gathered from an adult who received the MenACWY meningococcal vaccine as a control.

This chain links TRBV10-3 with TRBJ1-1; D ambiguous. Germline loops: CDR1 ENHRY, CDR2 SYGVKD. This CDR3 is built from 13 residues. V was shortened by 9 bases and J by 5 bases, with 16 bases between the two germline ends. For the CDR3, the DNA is TGTGCCATACGATGGACGGATCAAACTGAAGCTTTCTTT. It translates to CAIRWTDQTEAFF.

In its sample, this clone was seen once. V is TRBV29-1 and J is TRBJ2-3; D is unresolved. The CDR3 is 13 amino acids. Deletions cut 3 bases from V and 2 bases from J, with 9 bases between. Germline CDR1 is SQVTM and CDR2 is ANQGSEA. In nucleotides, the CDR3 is TGCAGCGTTGACAGGCTATCCACAGATACGCAGTATTTT. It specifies CSVDRLSTDTQYF.

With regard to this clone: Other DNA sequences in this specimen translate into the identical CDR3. The CDR3 here is CATSRDRGNQPQHF. For the CDR3, the DNA is TGTGCCACCAGCAGAGATAGGGGCAATCAGCCCCAGCATTTT. The V call is TRBV15, the J call TRBJ1-5; the D is unclear. The V end lost 0 bases, the J end lost 2 bases, and 5 bases lay between the germline ends. Germline V gene lookup returns CDR1 LNHNV and CDR2 YYDKDF (reference sequence). CDR3 length equals 14 residues.

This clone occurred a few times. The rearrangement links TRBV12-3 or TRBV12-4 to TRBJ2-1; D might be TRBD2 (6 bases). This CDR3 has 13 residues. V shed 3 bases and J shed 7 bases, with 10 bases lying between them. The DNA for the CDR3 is TGTGCCAGCAGTTTTGGAGGGATTAATGAGCAGTTCTTC. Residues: CASSFGGINEQFF.

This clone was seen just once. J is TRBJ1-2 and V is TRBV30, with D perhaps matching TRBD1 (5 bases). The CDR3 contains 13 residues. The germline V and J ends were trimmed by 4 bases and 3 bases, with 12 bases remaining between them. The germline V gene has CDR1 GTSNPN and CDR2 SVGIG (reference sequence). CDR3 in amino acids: CAWTPGADYGYTF. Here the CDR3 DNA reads TGTGCCTGGACGCCCGGGGCGGACTATGGCTACACCTTC.

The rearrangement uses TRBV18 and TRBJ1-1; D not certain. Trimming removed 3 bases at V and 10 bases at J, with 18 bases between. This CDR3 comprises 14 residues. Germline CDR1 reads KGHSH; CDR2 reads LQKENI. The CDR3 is CASSPNEGSLGAFF. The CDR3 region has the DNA TGTGCCAGCTCACCCAACGAGGGATCCTTGGGAGCTTTCTTT.

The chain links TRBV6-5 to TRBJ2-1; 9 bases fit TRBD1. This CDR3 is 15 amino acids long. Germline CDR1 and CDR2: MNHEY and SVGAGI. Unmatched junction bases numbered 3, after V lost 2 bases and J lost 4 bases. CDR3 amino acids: CASSYRDREYNEQFF. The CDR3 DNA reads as TGTGCCAGCAGTTACAGGGACAGGGAATACAATGAGCAGTTCTTC.

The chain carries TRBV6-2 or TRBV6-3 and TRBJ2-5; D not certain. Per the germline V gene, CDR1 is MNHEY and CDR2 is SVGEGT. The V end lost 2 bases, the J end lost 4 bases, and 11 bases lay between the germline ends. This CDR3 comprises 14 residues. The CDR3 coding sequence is TGTGCCAGCAGTTACGTCTGGGTGGTAGAGACCCAGTACTTC. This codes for CASSYVWVVETQYF.

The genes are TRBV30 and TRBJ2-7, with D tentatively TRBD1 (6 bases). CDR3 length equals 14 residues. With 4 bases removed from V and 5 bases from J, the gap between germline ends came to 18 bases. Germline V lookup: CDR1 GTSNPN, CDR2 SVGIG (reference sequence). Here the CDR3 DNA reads TGTGCCTGGATCCCCCGGGACACCTGGAACGAGCAGTACTTC. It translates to CAWIPRDTWNEQYF.

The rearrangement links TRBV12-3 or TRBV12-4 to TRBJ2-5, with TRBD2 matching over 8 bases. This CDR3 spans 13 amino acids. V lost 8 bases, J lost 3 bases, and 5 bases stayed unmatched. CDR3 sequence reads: CASQAGEEETQYF. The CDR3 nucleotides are TGTGCCAGCCAAGCGGGAGAGGAAGAGACCCAGTACTTC.

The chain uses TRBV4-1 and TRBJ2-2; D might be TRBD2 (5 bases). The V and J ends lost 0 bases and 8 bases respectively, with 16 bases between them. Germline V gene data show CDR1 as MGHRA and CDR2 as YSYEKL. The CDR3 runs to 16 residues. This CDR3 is CASSQERSGVSGELFF. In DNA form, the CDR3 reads TGCGCCAGCAGCCAAGAACGCTCCGGGGTTTCTGGGGAGCTGTTTTTT.

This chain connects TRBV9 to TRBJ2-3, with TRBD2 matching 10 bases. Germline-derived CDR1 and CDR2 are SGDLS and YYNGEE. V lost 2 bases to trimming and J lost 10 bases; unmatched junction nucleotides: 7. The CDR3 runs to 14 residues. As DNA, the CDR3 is TGTGCCAGCAGCGTTGAAGAGCGGGGGGGCCCGCAGTATTTT. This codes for CASSVEERGGPQYF.

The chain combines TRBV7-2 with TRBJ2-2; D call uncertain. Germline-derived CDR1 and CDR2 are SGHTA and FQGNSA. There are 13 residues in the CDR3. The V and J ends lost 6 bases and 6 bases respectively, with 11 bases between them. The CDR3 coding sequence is TGTGCCAGCAGTCCAAAGATAGCCGGGGAGCTGTTTTTT. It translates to CASSPKIAGELFF.

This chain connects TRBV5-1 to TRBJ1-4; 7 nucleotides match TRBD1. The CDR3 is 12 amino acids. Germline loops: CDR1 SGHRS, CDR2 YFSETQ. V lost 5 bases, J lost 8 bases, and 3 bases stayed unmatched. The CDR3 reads CASRQGQEKLFF. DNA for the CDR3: TGCGCCAGCAGACAGGGGCAGGAAAAACTGTTTTTT.

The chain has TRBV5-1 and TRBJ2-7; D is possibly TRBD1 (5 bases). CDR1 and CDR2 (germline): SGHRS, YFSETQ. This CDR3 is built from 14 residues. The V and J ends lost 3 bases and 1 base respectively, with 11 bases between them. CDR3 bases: TGCGCCAGCAGCTCCACAGGAGAATCCTACGAGCAGTACTTC. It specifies CASSSTGESYEQYF.

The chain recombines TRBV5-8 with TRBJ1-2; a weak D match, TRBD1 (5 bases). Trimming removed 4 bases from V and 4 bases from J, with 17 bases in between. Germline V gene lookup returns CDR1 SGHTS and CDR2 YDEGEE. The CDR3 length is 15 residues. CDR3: CASSLYTAGTYGYTF. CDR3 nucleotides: TGTGCCAGCAGCCTTTACACGGCAGGGACCTATGGCTACACCTTC.

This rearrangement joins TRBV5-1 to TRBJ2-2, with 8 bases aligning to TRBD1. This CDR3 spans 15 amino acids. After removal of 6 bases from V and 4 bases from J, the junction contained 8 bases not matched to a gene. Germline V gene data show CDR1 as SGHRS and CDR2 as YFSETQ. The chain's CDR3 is CASNPRTGTTGELFF. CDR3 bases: TGCGCCAGCAACCCAAGGACAGGGACCACCGGGGAGCTGTTTTTT.

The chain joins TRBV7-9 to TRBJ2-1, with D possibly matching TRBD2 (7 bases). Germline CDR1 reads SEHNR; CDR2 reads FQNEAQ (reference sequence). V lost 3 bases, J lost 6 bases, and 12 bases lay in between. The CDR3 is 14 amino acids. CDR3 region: CASSFAGASNEQFF. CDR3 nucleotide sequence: TGTGCCAGCAGCTTTGCGGGGGCCAGCAATGAGCAGTTCTTC. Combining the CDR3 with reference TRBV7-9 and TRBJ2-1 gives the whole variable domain DTGVSQNPRHKITKRGQNVTFRCDPISEHNRLYWYRQTLGQGPEFLTYFQNEAQLEKSRLLSDRFSAERPKGSFSTLEIQRTEQGDSAMYLCASSFAGASNEQFFGPGTRLTVL.

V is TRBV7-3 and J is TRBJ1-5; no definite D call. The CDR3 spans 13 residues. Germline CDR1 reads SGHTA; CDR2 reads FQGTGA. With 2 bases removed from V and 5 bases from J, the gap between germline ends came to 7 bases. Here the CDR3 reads CASSLFGDQPQHF. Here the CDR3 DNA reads TGTGCCAGCAGCTTATTCGGAGATCAGCCCCAGCATTTT.

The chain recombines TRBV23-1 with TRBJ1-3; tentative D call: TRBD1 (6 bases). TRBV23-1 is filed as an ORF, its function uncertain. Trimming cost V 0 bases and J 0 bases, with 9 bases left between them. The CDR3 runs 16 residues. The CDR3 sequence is CASSQSGDISGNTIYF. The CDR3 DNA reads TGCGCCAGCAGTCAATCAGGGGACATCTCTGGAAACACCATATATTTT.

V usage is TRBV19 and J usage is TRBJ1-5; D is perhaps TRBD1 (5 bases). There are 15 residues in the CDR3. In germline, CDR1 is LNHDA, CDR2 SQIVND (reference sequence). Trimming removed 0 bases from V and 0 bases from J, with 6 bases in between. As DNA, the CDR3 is TGTGCCAGTAGTATAGATGGGGGTAGCAATCAGCCCCAGCATTTT. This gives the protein CASSIDGGSNQPQHF.

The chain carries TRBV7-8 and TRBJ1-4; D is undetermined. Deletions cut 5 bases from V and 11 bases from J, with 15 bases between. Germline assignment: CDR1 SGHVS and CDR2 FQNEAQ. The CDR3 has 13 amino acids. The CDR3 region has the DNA TGTGCCAGCAGCAACCCCTCAGCTGAGAAACTGTTTTTT. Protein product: CASSNPSAEKLFF.

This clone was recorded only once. CDR3 in amino acids: CASSQMTGSPNIQYF. CDR3 DNA sequence: TGCGCCAGCAGCCAGATGACAGGGTCCCCTAACATTCAGTACTTC. The genes are TRBV4-3 and TRBJ2-4, with 7 positions matching TRBD1. The length of the CDR3 is 15 residues. Germline CDR1 LGHNA, CDR2 YSLEER. Trimming at V came to 3 bases and at J to 7 bases, leaving 9 bases not matched to a gene.

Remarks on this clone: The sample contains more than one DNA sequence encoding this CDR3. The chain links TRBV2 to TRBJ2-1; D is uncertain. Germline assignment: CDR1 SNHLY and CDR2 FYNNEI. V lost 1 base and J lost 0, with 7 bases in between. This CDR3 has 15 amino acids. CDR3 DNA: TGTGCCAGCAGTGAAGGCGGCAGCTCCTACAATGAGCAGTTCTTC. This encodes CASSEGGSSYNEQFF.